This T cell receptor beta chain is drawn from a study of cytotoxic CD8 clonotypes in ibrutinib-treated CLL (dated by TCRdb to the early 2020s). The study in broad terms: The cohort had eleven to twelve relapsed/refractory and approximately 14 treatment-naive patients; some 17 were IGHV unmutated. Partial responses were observed in roughly 25 patients and complete responses in 2; after a median follow-up of roughly 62 months, remission was maintained in around 14 patients and progression was observed in approximately 12. Samples at response were collected after a median of about 12 months of treatment, with a range of about 6 to 36 months. An average of roughly 250,000 productive templates and 80,000 to 100,000 productive rearrangements was obtained per sample. Longitudinal samples were obtainable from about 30% of the roughly 90 participants in the trial. Cryopreserved peripheral blood mononuclear cells were collected before treatment, at response, and at either disease progression or sustained remission. Patients were still on ibrutinib when every remission and progressive disease sample was collected.

The intended sense of this specimen's time point label: eleven to twelve months on ibrutinib. For TCR beta library preparation, approximately 2.2 micrograms of genomic DNA were isolated from cryopreserved PBMCs. Longitudinal blood samples from CLL patients receiving ibrutinib monotherapy were subjected to high-throughput TCR beta sequencing. The patients took part in an open-label, single-center phase 2 trial of ibrutinib monotherapy. The investigation overall reported the following: Baseline clonality exceeded that of age-matched healthy donors and correlated strongly with circulating CD8+ T-cell counts. Sampling times were not matched between patients in sustained remission and patients whose disease was progressing, and lymph node repertoires were not examined. Clonality increased at ibrutinib response, stayed stable in sustained remission, and fell back toward baseline at progression. Public clonotypes were found to be uncommon and were observed to contract or remain stable during treatment; the increase in clonality was shown to reflect expansion of private clonotypes at ibrutinib response.

Each clonotype received, on average, approximately 9.9x coverage in deep resolution sequencing performed on a MiSeq, where the target depth lay between 1 in 1 million and 1 in 200,000 T cells. TCR beta libraries were generated with the immunoSEQ hsTCRB Kit. Per the original workflow: Data were analyzed with ImmunoSEQ Data Assistant and ImmunoSEQ Analyzer, with V, D and J genes assigned per IMGT definitions. Clonality, which ranges from 0 to 1, was calculated as one minus the normalized Shannon entropy of productive rearrangement frequencies. Only overrepresented clonotypes making up at least 0.05% of the repertoire of each patient were included in the public clonotype analysis. Repertoires from around 13 age-matched healthy donors in immuneACCESS were used as clonality controls. TCRdb mirrors the immuneACCESS table, restricted to in-frame sequences. Some clones are absent from its copies; in checked studies, under half trace to an unresolved V gene, and the reason for the others is unknown. The V and J calls and the clone size are those of that table, but D and trimming were determined from the DNA. The table for this sample lists more than 70,000 clones; 79% of them were counted only once. The leading ten clones occupy more than 4.5% of the sample.

The germline ends are 9 bases apart after V is trimmed by 5 bases and J by 2 bases. In the germline V gene, CDR1 corresponds to SGHTA and CDR2 to FQGNSA. The CDR3, from cysteine to phenylalanine, totals 13 residues. Only the CDR3 portion is preserved as DNA: 39 bases, with reading frame beginning at the first base. Worth noting for this clone: This clone's antigen is unknown. No much larger clone exists at a distance of one base, and base qualities are not known.

The sample in question was PBMCs, obtained after 12 months of ibrutinib treatment. The rearrangement combines TRBV7-2 with TRBJ2-5; tentative D gene TRBD2, with 6 bases matching. The TCR comes from a human donor with chronic lymphocytic leukemia. The nucleotide sequence is TGTGCCAGCAGCACGACTAGGCAAGAGACCCAGTACTTC. Protein translation: CASSTTRQETQYF.